Listed below are T cell receptor beta chains from one sample, sequenced in a study of cytomegalovirus exposure and HLA in healthy donors. Assay: immunoSEQ multiplex PCR; the TCRdb copy retains only in-frame clones and omits some. The table includes under 200,000 clones, about four fifths detected once. The sample taken for sequencing was PBMCs. The receptor source for this set is a male donor in good health and CMV-seropositive. The CDR3 runs from the conserved cysteine through the conserved F or W. A D gene is named only where the DNA matches it firmly. Clone size appears in some rows only: once, few, many, or a class for an expanded clone.

j_gene	d_gene	abundance	v_gene	CDR3nt	CDR3aa
TRBJ2-7	TRBD2	NA	TRBV10-3	TGTGCCATCAGTGAAAGGGCGGGGGACGGCTACGAGCAGTACTTC	CAISERAGDGYEQYF
TRBJ2-7	NA	NA	TRBV18	TGTGCCAGCTCATCCCTGGACAGGGAGGGCGAGCAGTACTTC	CASSSLDREGEQYF
TRBJ2-3	TRBD2	NA	TRBV30	TGTGCCTGGACCAGCGGGGGTAGCACAGATACGCAGTATTTT	CAWTSGGSTDTQYF
TRBJ2-7	NA	once	TRBV7-6	TGTGCCAGCAGTTTGGGAGACTACGAGCAGTACTTC	CASSLGDYEQYF
TRBJ2-1	NA	NA	TRBV7-2	TGTGCCAGCAGCTTAGTAGCAGTTCGGGGGTACAATGAGCAGTTCTTC	CASSLVAVRGYNEQFF
TRBJ2-3	NA	NA	TRBV6-5	TGTGCCAGCAGTTACTCCCGTGGGGGGGATACGCAGTATTTT	CASSYSRGGDTQYF
TRBJ1-5	NA	NA	TRBV7-2	TGTGCCAGCCACCCTGGAGGAGGTAACGAGCAGCCCCAGCATTTT	CASHPGGGNEQPQHF
TRBJ1-6	TRBD1	NA	TRBV19	TGTGCCAGTAGTAGGAACACAGGGGGCGTTTCACCCCTCCACTTT	CASSRNTGGVSPLHF
TRBJ2-7	NA	NA	TRBV6-1	TGTGCCAGCAGTGGGAGGGACCTCTACGAGCAGTACTTC	CASSGRDLYEQYF
TRBJ2-3	TRBD2	few	TRBV5-1	TGCGCCAGCAGCGAGACTAGCGGGGATTCCGTCTACACGGTAGATACGCAGTATTTT	CASSETSGDSVYTVDTQYF
TRBJ2-7	TRBD2	once	TRBV28	TGTGCCAGCACCTCGGGAGCGGGAGTATACGAGCAGTACTTC	CASTSGAGVYEQYF
TRBJ2-7	NA	NA	TRBV6-6	TGTGCCAGCAATCAGAATCCCTACGAGCAGTACTTC	CASNQNPYEQYF
TRBJ2-2	NA	NA	TRBV30	TGTGCCTGGAAGACACCGAACACCGGGGAGCTGTTTTTT	CAWKTPNTGELFF
TRBJ2-5	NA	NA	TRBV30	TGTGCCTGGAGTGATGGGGCGCAGGGTTTCGAGACCCAGTACTTC	CAWSDGAQGFETQYF
TRBJ2-5	NA	NA	TRBV5-4	TGTGCCAGCAGCGATTCACTAGCAGGGCCACAAGAGACCCAGTACTTC	CASSDSLAGPQETQYF
TRBJ2-4	NA	NA	TRBV7-9	TGTGCCAGCAGCTTACCTCCGGGACACCATATAGCCAAAAACATTCAGTACTTC	CASSLPPGHHIAKNIQYF
TRBJ2-7	NA	NA	TRBV7-4	TGTGCCAGCAGCTCACTAGTCTACGAGCAGTACTTC	CASSSLVYEQYF
TRBJ2-7	NA	NA	TRBV6-6	TGTGCCAGCAGTCACCCCCAGGGGGGCTTCTACGAGCAGTACTTC	CASSHPQGGFYEQYF
TRBJ1-4	NA	NA	TRBV11-2	TGTGCCAGCAGCCTGCAGGGAGGCTGGCTGTTTTTT	CASSLQGGWLFF
TRBJ1-1	NA	NA	TRBV4-3	TGCGCCAGCAGCCAAGGGGGCCCGCCACTGAACACTGAAGCTTTCTTT	CASSQGGPPLNTEAFF
TRBJ1-2	TRBD1	few	TRBV5-4	TGTGCCAGCAGCCTTAACAGGGGGAACTATGGCTACACCTTC	CASSLNRGNYGYTF
TRBJ2-7	NA	NA	TRBV27	TGTGCCAGCAGCAGGGGAGCCTACGAGCAGTACTTC	CASSRGAYEQYF
TRBJ2-7	TRBD2	NA	TRBV29-1	TGCAGCGTCGAATGGGAAAGCGGGATTGATAGCGAGCAGTACTTC	CSVEWESGIDSEQYF
TRBJ1-1	NA	NA	TRBV7-2	TGTGCCAGCAGCTTAGGTGGGGCAGGGAACCCTGAAGCTTTCTTT	CASSLGGAGNPEAFF
TRBJ2-7	TRBD1	NA	TRBV11-2	TGTGCCAGCAGCTACGGCTGGGGGACAGGGCCCTACGAGCAGTACTTC	CASSYGWGTGPYEQYF
TRBJ2-7	NA	NA	TRBV30	TGTGCCTGGAGTGTACGCTGGCAGGCGCCTGTTACTGGAGGCTACGAGCAGTACTTC	CAWSVRWQAPVTGGYEQYF